This T cell receptor (beta chain) emerged from a study of blood T cell repertoires in COVID-19. Overall study context: The United States, Italy and Spain supplied acute and convalescent COVID-19 samples. The analysed material was cDNA or gDNA that came from T cells, B-cell-depleted T cells, or PBMCs.

In the authors' methods: Amplification from reference gene primers served as the basis for estimated nucleated cell counts. Measured with immunoSEQ multiplex PCR; TCRdb has only the in-frame clones, and not every one. That table supplies the V and J calls and clone size; D and trimming were determined from the DNA. The sample lists approximately 260,000 clones, roughly 84% occurring once. The CDR3 extends over 15 amino acids. Trimming cost V 6 bases and J 3 bases; bases outside gene matches: 3. The germline V gene encodes CDR1 MDHEN and CDR2 SYDVKM. This clone was observed a handful of times. Sequenced input: peripheral blood. This clonotype originated in a woman aged 40 to 55 who had recovered from COVID-19. The J gene is TRBJ1-6, the V gene TRBV28; 9 bases agree with TRBD1. The CDR3 DNA reads TGTGCCAGCAGGCGGGACAGGGTCTATAATTCACCCCTCCACTTT. Amino acids: CASRRDRVYNSPLHF.